A single sample gave rise to the 22 T cell receptor beta chains below, sequenced in a study of shared clonotypes between healthy human individuals. Sequencing was performed with immunoSEQ multiplex PCR; in TCRdb, only in-frame clones are kept and a portion is missing. Of hundreds of thousands of clones listed, about three quarters are singletons. The sample was memory CD4+ T cells sorted from blood. Specified subset: CD45RA-negative fraction. The receptors derive from a young woman in good health.

The chain is built from TRBV5-4 and TRBJ1-1, with D unclear. Per germline, CDR1 SGHNT and CDR2 YYREEE (reference sequence). The CDR3 totals 13 residues. Trimming left V 6 bases short and J 0 bases short, with 9 bases between. The CDR3 DNA reads as TGTGCCAGCAACCAGGCGGTGAACACTGAAGCTTTCTTT. Translated, it gives CASNQAVNTEAFF.

This clone has just one count. J is TRBJ1-2 and V is TRBV2; D may be TRBD1 (5 bases). The CDR3 is 14 amino acids. The germline CDR1 and CDR2 sequences are SNHLY and FYNNEI. The V and J ends lost 4 bases and 4 bases respectively, with 13 bases between them. CDR3 nucleotide sequence: TGTGCCAGCAGTGCACCCGGGACGGCCTATGGCTACACCTTC. It yields the protein CASSAPGTAYGYTF.

This chain joins TRBV2 and TRBJ2-1, with no clear D. The V and J ends lost 6 bases and 0 bases respectively, with 12 bases between them. This CDR3 comprises 15 residues. Germline loops: CDR1 SNHLY, CDR2 FYNNEI. Written as DNA, the CDR3 is TGTGCCAGCAGGGGATCGCATAGCTCCTACAATGAGCAGTTCTTC. It is translated as CASRGSHSSYNEQFF.

J is TRBJ1-1 and V is TRBV21-1. TRBV21-1 is marked as a pseudogene. CDR3 size: 18 residues. The CDR3 loop reads CASSKGLTREGVRTEAFF. CDR3 bases: TGTGCCAGCAGCAAAGGTCTAACCCGGGAGGGGGTGAGGACTGAAGCTTTCTTT.

The J gene is TRBJ2-3, the V gene TRBV7-9; D is unresolved. The CDR3 runs to 13 residues. Trimming shortened V by 5 bases and J by 5 bases, and 11 bases separated the two germline ends. Germline assignment: CDR1 SEHNR and CDR2 FQNEAQ (reference sequence). The CDR3 here is CASSPYPGDTQYF. The CDR3 DNA sequence: TGTGCCAGCAGCCCCTACCCGGGAGATACGCAGTATTTT.

The V gene is TRBV7-9, the J gene TRBJ2-3, with TRBD2 matching 7 bases. Looked up from germline, CDR1 is SEHNR and CDR2 is FQNEAQ (reference sequence). There are 17 residues in the CDR3. The V gene end was trimmed by 5 bases and the J gene end by 2 bases; junction bases not matched to a gene: 13. CDR3 DNA: TGTGCCAGCAGCAAAGCCCGGCTAGCGGAAAACACAGATACGCAGTATTTT. Translated: CASSKARLAENTDTQYF. The full variable domain, with the rest looked up from reference TRBV7-9 and TRBJ2-3, is DTGVSQNPRHKITKRGQNVTFRCDPISEHNRLYWYRQTLGQGPEFLTYFQNEAQLEKSRLLSDRFSAERPKGSFSTLEIQRTEQGDSAMYLCASSKARLAENTDTQYFGPGTRLTVL.

This clone appeared a few times. V usage is TRBV10-3 and J usage is TRBJ2-1; perhaps D is TRBD1 or TRBD2 (6 bases each). CDR3 length: 13 residues. With 2 bases removed from V and 10 bases from J, the gap between germline ends came to 12 bases. CDR1 and CDR2 (germline): ENHRY, SYGVKD. The CDR3 loop is CAISERGANEQFF. The CDR3 DNA reads as TGTGCCATCAGTGAGAGGGGGGCCAACGAGCAGTTCTTC.

The chain combines TRBV5-1 with TRBJ2-1; possible D gene TRBD2, 6 bases. Trimming removed 4 bases from V and 9 bases from J, with 14 bases in between. The CDR3 is 13 residues long. The germline V gene has CDR1 SGHRS and CDR2 YFSETQ. CDR3 in DNA: TGCGCCAGCAGCATACTACTAGCCGGTGAGCAGTTCTTC. It is translated as CASSILLAGEQFF.

V is TRBV6-1 and J is TRBJ1-1; D ambiguous. The CDR3 totals 15 residues. Germline V gene sequence: CDR1 MNHNS, CDR2 SASEGT. V lost 3 bases and J 4 bases, leaving 15 bases between the germline ends. For the CDR3, the DNA is TGTGCCAGCAGTGACTTCGCTAGTCGGACCACTGAAGCTTTCTTT. Translated: CASSDFASRTTEAFF.

V is TRBV5-1 and J is TRBJ2-5, with D possibly TRBD2 on 5 matching bases. This CDR3 region has 14 residues. Germline values: CDR1 SGHRS, CDR2 YFSETQ. Trimming cost V 0 bases and J 1 base, with 7 bases left between them. The CDR3 region has the DNA TGCGCCAGCAGCTTGGCCGGGGTCCAAGAGACCCAGTACTTC. Residues: CASSLAGVQETQYF.

This chain joins TRBV6-1 and TRBJ2-1; 8 bases are shared with TRBD2. The CDR3 consists of 14 residues. Per the germline V gene, CDR1 is MNHNS and CDR2 is SASEGT. V was pared by 6 bases and J by 15 bases, with 16 bases of the junction left unmatched. CDR3 nucleotides: TGTGCCAGCAGGGCAAACGAGGAAGCGGGGGCTCCGTTCTTC. Translated, it gives CASRANEEAGAPFF.

The CDR3 DNA reads as TGTGCCAGCAGCCAAGATTGGCAGGCCGGGGGCTACACCTTC. Amino acids: CASSQDWQAGGYTF. The chain joins TRBV4-2 to TRBJ1-2; D is undetermined. Germline values: CDR1 LGHNA, CDR2 YNFKEQ. The CDR3 has 14 residues. Trimming removed 0 bases at V and 8 bases at J, with 13 bases between.

The chain joins TRBV28 to TRBJ1-5; D may be TRBD1 (5 bases). CDR1 MDHEN and CDR2 SYDVKM come from the germline V gene. The CDR3 runs 15 residues. V lost 6 bases to trimming and J lost 2 bases, with 14 bases between them. This chain's CDR3 is CASRYRNRGNQPQHF. The CDR3 DNA follows: TGTGCCAGCAGATACAGGAACCGCGGCAATCAGCCCCAGCATTTT. Full variable domain (outside the CDR3, taken from reference TRBV28 and TRBJ1-5): DVKVTQSSRYLVKRTGEKVFLECVQDMDHENMFWYRQDPGLGLRLIYFSYDVKMKEKGDIPEGYSVSREKKERFSLILESASTNQTSMYLCASRYRNRGNQPQHFGDGTRLSIL.

The chain links TRBV6-6 to TRBJ2-3; D ambiguous. The CDR3 sequence is 14 residues long. Trimming took off 2 bases at V and 2 bases at J, with 8 bases between the two ends. From germline, CDR1 is MNHNY and CDR2 SVGAGI (reference sequence). This chain's CDR3 is CASSYNRYTDTQYF. The CDR3 region has the DNA TGTGCCAGCAGTTACAACCGCTACACAGATACGCAGTATTTT.

This rearrangement joins TRBV27 to TRBJ1-5; the D is unclear. Germline lookup yields CDR1 MNHEY and CDR2 SMNVEV (reference sequence). Trimming pared 2 bases from V and 4 bases from J, leaving 15 bases between. CDR3 length: 16 residues. The CDR3 loop is CASSLNYRKENQPQHF. The DNA of the CDR3 is TGTGCCAGCAGTTTAAATTACAGAAAAGAGAATCAGCCCCAGCATTTT.

The V call is TRBV7-9, the J call TRBJ2-7; TRBD2 might be the D (5 bases). From germline, CDR1 is SEHNR and CDR2 FQNEAQ (reference sequence). The ends were cut back, 3 bases at V and 3 bases at J, with 9 bases in the middle. This CDR3 has 13 amino acids. The CDR3 bases are TGTGCCAGCAGCTTGAACGGGAACTACGAGCAGTACTTC. It specifies CASSLNGNYEQYF. Based on the CDR3 plus reference TRBV7-9 and TRBJ2-7, the full variable domain is DTGVSQNPRHKITKRGQNVTFRCDPISEHNRLYWYRQTLGQGPEFLTYFQNEAQLEKSRLLSDRFSAERPKGSFSTLEIQRTEQGDSAMYLCASSLNGNYEQYFGPGTRLTVT.

This clone was detected a few times. V and J are TRBV7-9 and TRBJ1-5, with D perhaps matching TRBD1 (5 bases). CDR3 length: 14 amino acids. The germline CDR1 and CDR2 sequences are SEHNR and FQNEAQ (reference sequence). V was trimmed by 7 bases and J by 0 bases, leaving 10 bases between them. Written as DNA, the CDR3 is TGTGCCAGCACCGTGGGGGGTAGCAATCAGCCCCAGCATTTT. Translated: CASTVGGSNQPQHF.

The V gene is TRBV19, the J gene TRBJ2-7; 10 bases are shared with TRBD2. Losses at the gene ends were 6 bases for V and 2 bases for J; bases not matched to a gene: 4. CDR1 is LNHDA and CDR2 is SQIVND in the germline V gene (reference sequence). The CDR3 is 14 residues long. The CDR3 loop is CASSPLAGAYEQYF. CDR3 in DNA: TGTGCCAGTAGCCCGCTAGCGGGGGCCTACGAGCAGTACTTC.

The chain uses TRBV7-2 and TRBJ2-7; no reliable D call. The V end lost 1 base, the J end lost 3 bases, and 10 bases lay between the germline ends. The germline V gene has CDR1 SGHTA and CDR2 FQGNSA. This CDR3 is built from 14 residues. The CDR3 sequence: CASSLGHNHYEQYF. CDR3 bases: TGTGCCAGCAGCTTAGGGCACAACCACTACGAGCAGTACTTC. The full variable domain, with the rest looked up from reference TRBV7-2 and TRBJ2-7, is GAGVSQSPSNKVTEKGKDVELRCDPISGHTALYWYRQSLGQGLEFLIYFQGNSAPDKSGLPSDRFSAERTGGSVSTLTIQRTQQEDSAVYLCASSLGHNHYEQYFGPGTRLTVT.

V is TRBV27 and J is TRBJ2-5; D is perhaps TRBD1 (5 bases). The J call may be in error: the DNA end matches TRBJ2-7 better. CDR1 is MNHEY and CDR2 is SMNVEV in the germline V gene (reference sequence). The CDR3 length is 13 residues. This chain's CDR3 is CASSIAGSYEQYF. CDR3 nucleotides: TGTGCCAGCAGTATCGCAGGGTCCTACGAGCAGTACTTC.

This clone was seen a few times. Other nucleotide sequences from this sample produce the same CDR3. The gene calls are TRBV14 and TRBJ2-2; 10 nucleotides match TRBD2. This CDR3 region has 16 residues. The V and J ends lost 3 bases and 1 base, in that order; junction bases with no gene match: 2. Germline values: CDR1 SGHDN, CDR2 FVKESK. The CDR3 region has the DNA TGTGCCAGCAGCCAGGTAGCGGGAGGGAACACCGGGGAGCTGTTTTTT. Its protein is CASSQVAGGNTGELFF.

This clone has a handful of counts. The chain combines TRBV2 with TRBJ2-1, with 8 positions matching TRBD1. With V trimmed by 6 bases and J by 2 bases, 6 bases remained unmatched. The CDR3 has 15 amino acids. Germline assignment: CDR1 SNHLY and CDR2 FYNNEI. The CDR3 protein is CASRDHRGAYNEQFF. CDR3 nucleotide sequence: TGTGCCAGCAGGGATCACAGGGGGGCCTACAATGAGCAGTTCTTC.